Following are 4 T cell receptor beta chains from one sample sequenced in a study of CD8+ T cells in alopecia areata. Sequencing templates came from extracted RNA that was reverse transcribed into cDNA. Profiling relied on immunoSEQ multiplex PCR, and the TCRdb table lists in-frame clones only, not all of them. The sample contains around 120,000 clones, 55% to 80% of which appear only once. Sequenced input: CD4+ T cells sorted from blood. These receptor sequences come from a human donor in good health.

This rearrangement joins TRBV2 to TRBJ2-6; D unresolved. Trimming took 3 bases from V and 0 from J, leaving 6 bases between them. Germline lookup yields CDR1 SNHLY and CDR2 FYNNEI. The CDR3 covers 15 residues. CDR3: CASSEEGSGANVLTF. Written as DNA, the CDR3 is TGTGCCAGCAGTGAGGAAGGCTCTGGGGCCAACGTCCTGACTTTC.

This clone was counted only a few times. This CDR3 is also generated by other DNA sequences in the sample. The chain links TRBV7-6 to TRBJ1-5, with D unclear. There are 13 residues in the CDR3. Trimming pared 1 base from V and 4 bases from J, leaving 5 bases between. CDR1 is SGHVS, CDR2 FNYEAQ, per germline. CDR3 sequence reads: CASSLERNQPQHF. The CDR3 bases are TGTGCCAGCAGCTTAGAAAGGAATCAGCCCCAGCATTTT.

This clone has at least ten counts. This chain joins TRBV2 and TRBJ2-5, with 8 bases fitting TRBD2. This CDR3 is built from 14 residues. Trimming removed 5 bases from V and 1 base from J; junction bases left unmatched: 3. CDR1 SNHLY and CDR2 FYNNEI come from the germline V gene. CDR3 nucleotides: TGTGCCAGCAGTCGCGCGGGGGGCCAAGAGACCCAGTACTTC. Amino acid sequence: CASSRAGGQETQYF.

The sample holds a few counts of this clone. This chain joins TRBV28 and TRBJ1-5; unclear D gene. There are 12 residues in the CDR3. CDR1 is MDHEN, CDR2 SYDVKM, per germline. V lost 5 bases to trimming and J lost 3 bases, with 5 bases between them. The CDR3 here is CASSPPNQPQHF. Here the CDR3 DNA reads TGTGCCAGCAGTCCCCCCAATCAGCCCCAGCATTTT.